This T cell receptor (beta chain) comes out of a study of blood T cell repertoires in COVID-19. Study-wide background: Acute and convalescent COVID-19 specimens originated in the United States, Italy and Spain.

As handled by the study authors: Reference gene primer amplification gave estimated nucleated cell counts. Sequencing was performed with immunoSEQ multiplex PCR; in TCRdb, only in-frame clones are kept and a portion is missing. V, J and clone size reflect that table, while D and trimming were determined from the DNA. In the table there are roughly 250,000 clones, 90% of which are singletons. Trimming took 2 bases from V and 0 from J, leaving 9 bases between them. The germline V gene encodes CDR1 SGHRS and CDR2 YFSETQ. The CDR3 sequence is 16 residues long. The chain employs TRBV5-1 and TRBJ1-6; the D is unclear. Sequencing used peripheral blood. This clonotype was obtained from a woman aged 40 to 50 with acute or convalescent COVID-19. The CDR3 loop reads CASSLLHSSYNSPLHF. CDR3 DNA: TGCGCCAGCAGCTTACTGCACAGCTCCTATAATTCACCCCTCCACTTT.